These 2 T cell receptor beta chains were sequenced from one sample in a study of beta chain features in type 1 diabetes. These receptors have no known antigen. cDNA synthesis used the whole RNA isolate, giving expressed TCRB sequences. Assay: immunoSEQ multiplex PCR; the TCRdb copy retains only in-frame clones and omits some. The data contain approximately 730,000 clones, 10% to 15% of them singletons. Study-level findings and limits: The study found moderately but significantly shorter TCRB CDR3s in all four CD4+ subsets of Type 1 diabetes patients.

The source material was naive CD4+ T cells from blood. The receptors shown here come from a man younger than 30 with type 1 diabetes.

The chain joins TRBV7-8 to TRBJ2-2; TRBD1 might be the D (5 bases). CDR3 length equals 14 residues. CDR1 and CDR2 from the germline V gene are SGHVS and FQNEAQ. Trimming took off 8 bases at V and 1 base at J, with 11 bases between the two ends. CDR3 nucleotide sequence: TGTGCCAGCGAAGGGGCCTGGAACACCGGGGAGCTGTTTTTT. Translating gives CASEGAWNTGELFF. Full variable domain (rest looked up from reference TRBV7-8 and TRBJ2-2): GAGVSQSPRYKVAKRGQDVALRCDPISGHVSLFWYQQALGQGPEFLTYFQNEAQLDKSGLPSDRFFAERPEGSVSTLKIQRTQQEDSAVYLCASEGAWNTGELFFGEGSRLTVL.

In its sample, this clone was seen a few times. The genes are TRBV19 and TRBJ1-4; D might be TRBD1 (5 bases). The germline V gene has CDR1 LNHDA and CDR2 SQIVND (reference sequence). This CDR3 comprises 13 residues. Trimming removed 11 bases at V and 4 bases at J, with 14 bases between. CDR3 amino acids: CAAGEPINEKLFF. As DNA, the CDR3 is TGTGCCGCGGGGGAGCCGATTAATGAAAAACTGTTTTTT.